This T cell receptor (beta chain) was sequenced in a study of cytomegalovirus exposure and HLA in healthy donors. Study details: Among the approximately 400 genotyped donors, approximately 80% were placed in the Caucasian-associated ancestry cluster.

Primers: 60 Vbeta forward and 13 Jbeta reverse. Only in-frame clones appear in the TCRdb table, and some are missing; sequencing was by immunoSEQ multiplex PCR. The sample contains roughly 160,000 clones, over 80% of which appear only once. The germline CDR1 and CDR2 sequences are MNHEY and SVGAGI. The CDR3 is made up of 16 amino acids. Trimming cost V 2 bases and J 2 bases, with 10 bases left between them. The origin of this receptor is a boy younger than 10 in good health and CMV-seronegative. Sample: PBMCs. The chain carries TRBV6-5 and TRBJ1-6; D is possibly TRBD1 (6 bases). CDR3 amino acids: CASSYRGQTYNSPLHF. DNA for the CDR3: TGTGCCAGCAGTTACAGAGGACAGACCTATAATTCACCCCTCCACTTT.